The text below deals with one T cell receptor beta chain. Following a re-call of the 5' RACE reads, TCRdb has one entry per CDR3 protein and lacks DNA. In total, the table holds about 380,000 distinct CDR3 sequences. The data were taken from a study of T cells expressing NK-cell markers. The germline CDR1 and CDR2 sequences are DFQATT and SNEGSKA (reference sequence). This CDR3 contains 15 residues. The rearrangement joins TRBV20-1 to TRBJ1-6; TCRdb's D gene call, TRBD1, goes unchecked for lack of DNA. The source material was blood T cells: a sorted CD56 or NKG2C T cell subset, CD4+ or CD8+ T cells, or bulk PBMC T cells (not recorded which). The TCR originated in a man aged 18-69 years in good health. This CDR3 is CSASLTYREPSPLHF.